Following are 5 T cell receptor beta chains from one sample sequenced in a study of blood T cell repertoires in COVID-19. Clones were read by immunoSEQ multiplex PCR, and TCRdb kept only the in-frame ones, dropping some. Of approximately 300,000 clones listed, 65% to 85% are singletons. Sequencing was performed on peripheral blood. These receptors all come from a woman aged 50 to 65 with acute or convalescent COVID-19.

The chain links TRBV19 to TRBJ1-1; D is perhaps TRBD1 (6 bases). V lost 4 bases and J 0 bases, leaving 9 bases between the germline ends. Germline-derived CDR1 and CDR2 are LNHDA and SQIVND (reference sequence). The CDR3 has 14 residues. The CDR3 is CASSTGTLNTEAFF. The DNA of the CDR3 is TGTGCCAGTAGTACCGGGACACTGAACACTGAAGCTTTCTTT.

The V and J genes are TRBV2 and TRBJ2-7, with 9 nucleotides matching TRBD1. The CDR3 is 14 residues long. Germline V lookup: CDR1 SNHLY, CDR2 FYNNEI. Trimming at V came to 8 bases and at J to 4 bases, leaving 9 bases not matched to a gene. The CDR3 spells CASGPGTGPYEQYF. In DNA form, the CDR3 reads TGTGCCAGCGGCCCCGGGACAGGGCCATACGAGCAGTACTTC.

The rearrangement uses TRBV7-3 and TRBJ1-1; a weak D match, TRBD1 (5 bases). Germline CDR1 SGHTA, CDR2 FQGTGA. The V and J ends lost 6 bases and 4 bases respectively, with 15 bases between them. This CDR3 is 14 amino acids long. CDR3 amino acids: CASSPGILSTEAFF. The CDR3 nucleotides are TGTGCCAGCAGTCCAGGGATTTTGAGCACTGAAGCTTTCTTT.

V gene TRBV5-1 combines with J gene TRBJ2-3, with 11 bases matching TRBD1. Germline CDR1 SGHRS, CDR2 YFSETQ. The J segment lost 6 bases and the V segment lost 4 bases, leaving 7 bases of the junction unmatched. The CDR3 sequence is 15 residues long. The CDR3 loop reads CASSRGQGVSDTQYF. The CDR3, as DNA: TGCGCCAGCAGCAGGGGACAGGGGGTCTCTGATACGCAGTATTTT.

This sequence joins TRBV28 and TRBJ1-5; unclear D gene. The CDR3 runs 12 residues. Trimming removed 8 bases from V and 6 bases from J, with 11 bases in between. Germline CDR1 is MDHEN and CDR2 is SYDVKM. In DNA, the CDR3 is TGTGCCAGCGCCCGGTTGTTTCAGCCCCAGCATTTT. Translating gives CASARLFQPQHF.